These T cell receptor beta chains were read from a single sample in a study of CD8+ T cells in alopecia areata. Some clones are missing from TCRdb's copy, which holds only in-frame ones; the method was immunoSEQ multiplex PCR. The profile shows about 180,000 clones, approximately 59% of them singletons. The input for sequencing was CD4+ T cells sorted from blood, taken at week 0. The receptors derive from a human donor with alopecia areata. CDR3s include the opening cysteine and the closing phenylalanine or tryptophan. D genes are given only for firm matches. Only part of the rows carry a size: once, few, many, or a class if the clone is expanded.

TRBJ1-2 - TRBV14 - TGTGCCAGCAGCCACTCCGCAGAGACTGGCTACACCTTC CASSHSAETGYTF
TRBJ2-2 - TRBV5-4 TRBD2 TGTGCCAGCAGCCCCGCGGGGGGGATCACCGGGGAGCTGTTTTTT CASSPAGGITGELFF
TRBJ2-7 once TRBV30 - TGTGCCTGGAGTCCGGTTTCCTACGAGCAGTACTTC CAWSPVSYEQYF
TRBJ2-4 - TRBV27 - TGTGCCAGCAGTTTATCAGGGCCTCTAGCCAAAAACATTCAGTACTTC CASSLSGPLAKNIQYF
TRBJ2-7 - TRBV29-1 - TGCAGCGTGACTTCGGGACACCTCTACGAGCAGTACTTC CSVTSGHLYEQYF
TRBJ2-2 - TRBV18 - TGTGCCAGCTCACCCGAAGGGGGACGGATCGCGAACACCGGGGAGCTGTTTTTT CASSPEGGRIANTGELFF
TRBJ2-1 few TRBV29-1 - TGCAGCGTTGAATCGTTGAGGTCACTAGCCACCACGGGTGAGCAGTTCTTC CSVESLRSLATTGEQFF
TRBJ1-2 - TRBV5-6 - TGTGCCAGCAGCGTGACTTCGACGGTTGGGTTAGGCTACACCTTC CASSVTSTVGLGYTF
TRBJ2-7 few TRBV15 - TGTGCCACCAGCAGAGGCGGGGATGGCCGGAGGGAGCAGTACTTC CATSRGGDGRREQYF
TRBJ2-5 - TRBV4-2 - TGTGCCAGCAGCCAAGAACAAACGGCTAACGGCTCCCTGGAAGAGACCCAGTACTTC CASSQEQTANGSLEETQYF
TRBJ1-1 - TRBV18 - TGTGCCAGCTCACAGGGTGGGAACACTGAAGCTTTCTTT CASSQGGNTEAFF
TRBJ2-7 few TRBV5-1 TRBD1 TGCGCCAGCAGCCCTTCGACAGGGGCCTCCTACGAGCAGTACTTC CASSPSTGASYEQYF
TRBJ1-5 few TRBV9 - TGTGCCAGCAGCTCAACAGCTTATAGCAATCAGCCCCAGCATTTT CASSSTAYSNQPQHF
TRBJ2-1 - TRBV2 TRBD1 TGTGCCAGCAGTACAGGGGGCGCATTCAATGAGCAGTTCTTC CASSTGGAFNEQFF
TRBJ1-2 few TRBV29-1 - TGCAGCGTTGAAGATCAGGAGGGGCAGGATGGCTACACCTTC CSVEDQEGQDGYTF
TRBJ1-6 - TRBV27 - TGTGCCAGCAGTTTAGGGAATTCACCCCTCCACTTT CASSLGNSPLHF
TRBJ1-2 - TRBV7-2 - TGTGCCAGCAGCTTAGATACCGGGGGGAGCTATGGCTACACCTTC CASSLDTGGSYGYTF
TRBJ2-7 - TRBV5-1 TRBD1 TGCGCCAGCAGCCCGGAAAGGGGGCTAAACGAGCAGTACTTC CASSPERGLNEQYF
TRBJ1-1 - TRBV5-1 - TGCGCCAGCAGCTTGGGCACCCGTCACACTGAAGCTTTCTTT CASSLGTRHTEAFF
TRBJ1-1 - TRBV29-1 - TGCAGCGTTGAAGATCTGGGTATAGGGGCTTTCTTT CSVEDLGIGAFF
TRBJ2-5 - TRBV4-1 TRBD2 TGCGCCAGCAGCCAAGATTTTCCTGGCGGGGGTCAAGAGACCCAGTACTTC CASSQDFPGGGQETQYF
TRBJ1-2 - TRBV9 - TGTGCCAGCAGCGACAGCCCCTTGTATGGCTACACCTTC CASSDSPLYGYTF
TRBJ1-2 few TRBV5-1 - TGCGCCAGCAGCTTGAGAGGAAGAGACTATGGCTACACCTTC CASSLRGRDYGYTF
TRBJ1-4 once TRBV29-1 TRBD1 TGCAGCGCTGGGACAGGAACAACTAATGAAAAACTGTTTTTT CSAGTGTTNEKLFF
TRBJ2-5 - TRBV10-3 - TGTGCCATCAGTGAGTCGGAAGAGACCCAGTACTTC CAISESEETQYF
TRBJ1-6 - TRBV4-1 - TGCGCCAGCAGCCCAGGGGCGGATTGGTCCTATAATTCACCCCTCCACTTT CASSPGADWSYNSPLHF
TRBJ2-5 - TRBV5-6 - TGTGCCAGCAGCTTGTTTTCCGTCCAAGAGACCCAGTACTTC CASSLFSVQETQYF
TRBJ2-5 - TRBV29-1 - TGCAGCGTCCGAGTCGGTGAGGAGACCCAGTACTTC CSVRVGEETQYF
TRBJ2-3 - TRBV5-1 - TGCGCCAGCAGAGTCCCTAGCACAGATACGCAGTATTTT CASRVPSTDTQYF
TRBJ2-5 few TRBV11-2 - TGTGCCAGCAGCTTAACCGGGCCGGCGGTGACCCAGTACTTC CASSLTGPAVTQYF
TRBJ1-1 - TRBV18 TRBD1 TGTGCCAGCTCACGGGGGACAGGGGGGAACACTGAAGCTTTCTTT CASSRGTGGNTEAFF
TRBJ1-2 - TRBV29-1 - TGCAGCGCAGGGTCCCGGGAGAATGGCTACACCTTC CSAGSRENGYTF
TRBJ2-7 - TRBV30 - TGTGCCTGGAGTGGCAGCATGTACGAGCAGTACTTC CAWSGSMYEQYF
TRBJ2-1 - TRBV23-1 TRBD1 TGCGCCAGCAGTCAATCGCCGGGACAGGACTACAATGAGCAGTTCTTC CASSQSPGQDYNEQFF
TRBJ2-7 - TRBV11-2 TRBD2 TGTGCCAGCACGCGGGGGAACTACGAGCAGTACTTC CASTRGNYEQYF
TRBJ1-1 once TRBV11-2 - TGTGCCAGCAGCTTAGTGACCGGAACCACTGAAGCTTTCTTT CASSLVTGTTEAFF
TRBJ2-7 - TRBV30 TRBD2 TGTGCCTGGAGTCGGGGGGGTCCCTACGAGCAGTACTTC CAWSRGGPYEQYF
TRBJ1-2 - TRBV29-1 - TGCAGCGTTGCAACCGGGGGCGGCTATGGCTACACCTTC CSVATGGGYGYTF
TRBJ1-5 - TRBV30 - TGTGCCTGGAGTTTCCCCAATCAGCCCCAGCATTTT CAWSFPNQPQHF
TRBJ2-3 - TRBV29-1 TRBD2 TGCAGCGTTGTTCAATCTAGCGGGGGGGGCACAGATACGCAGTATTTT CSVVQSSGGGTDTQYF
TRBJ1-6 - TRBV15 - TGTGCCACCAGCAGCGCCGTCAGCTCCTATAATTCACCCCTCCACTTT CATSSAVSSYNSPLHF
TRBJ2-1 few TRBV27 - TGTGCCAGCAGTTTAAACGCCTACAATGAGCAGTTCTTC CASSLNAYNEQFF
TRBJ2-7 - TRBV4-1 - TGTGCCAGCAGGGAAAACCACCTCGCAACCTACGAGCAGTACTTC CASRENHLATYEQYF
TRBJ1-2 - TRBV5-1 - TGCGCCAGCAGCTTGCTACAGTTAGGAGGCTACACCTTC CASSLLQLGGYTF
TRBJ1-1 - TRBV5-1 - TGCGCCAGCAGCTTAAAAGGGCAGAACACTGAAGCTTTCTTT CASSLKGQNTEAFF
TRBJ1-5 - TRBV30 - TGTGCCTGGAGTGTTTATTCCCTGGGGCCCCAGCATTTT CAWSVYSLGPQHF
TRBJ2-5 - TRBV5-6 TRBD1 TGTGCCAGCAGCTGGACAGGGTCACGATTAGAGACCCAGTACTTC CASSWTGSRLETQYF
TRBJ2-7 once TRBV30 TRBD2 TGTGCCTGGACTCCTCCAGCGGGGGCAGGGGAGCAGTACTTC CAWTPPAGAGEQYF
TRBJ1-5 - TRBV6-1 - TGTGCCAGCAGGCCACAGCCTAGCAATCAGCCCCAGCATTTT CASRPQPSNQPQHF
TRBJ2-5 - TRBV6-1 - TGTGCCAGCAGTGGGGAAGACGGAATTGGGGTGCGAGAGACCCAGTACTTC CASSGEDGIGVRETQYF
TRBJ1-2 once TRBV5-1 - TGCGCCAGCAGCTTCCAGAGTAACTATGGCTACACCTTC CASSFQSNYGYTF
TRBJ1-2 - TRBV29-1 - TGCAGCTATTACTCGGGTGGCTACACCTTC CSYYSGGYTF